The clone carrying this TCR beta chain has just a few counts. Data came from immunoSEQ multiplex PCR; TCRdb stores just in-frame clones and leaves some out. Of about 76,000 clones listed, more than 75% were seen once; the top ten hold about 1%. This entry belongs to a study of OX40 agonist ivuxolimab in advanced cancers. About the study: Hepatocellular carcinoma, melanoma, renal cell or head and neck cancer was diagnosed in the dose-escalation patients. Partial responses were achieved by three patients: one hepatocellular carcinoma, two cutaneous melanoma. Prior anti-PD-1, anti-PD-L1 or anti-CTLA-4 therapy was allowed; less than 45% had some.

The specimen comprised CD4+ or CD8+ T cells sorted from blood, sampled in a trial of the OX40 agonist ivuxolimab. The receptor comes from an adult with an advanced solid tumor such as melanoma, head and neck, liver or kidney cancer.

CDR3 nucleotides: TGTGCCAGCAGCTCCGGGTTTCCGAATCAGCCCCAGCATTTT. Its protein is CASSSGFPNQPQHF. The chain carries TRBV5-8 and TRBJ1-5; D unclear. Germline lookup yields CDR1 SGHTS and CDR2 YDEGEE. Trimming pared 3 bases from V and 4 bases from J, leaving 11 bases between. The CDR3 runs to 14 residues.